This is a list of T cell receptor beta chains from one sample in a study of PD-1 blockade in classical Hodgkin lymphoma. The repertoire was sequenced with immunoSEQ multiplex PCR; TCRdb's copy has only in-frame clones and lacks some. The sample includes approximately 89,000 clones, 75% to 85% of them seen just once. The specimen was peripheral blood mononuclear cells (PBMCs), collected before the fourth cycle of nivolumab. All receptors come from a human donor with classical Hodgkin lymphoma. CDR3s include the opening cysteine and the closing phenylalanine or tryptophan. A D gene is named only where the DNA matches it firmly. The size of a clone is reported for some rows only, either as once, few or many, or as a class for expanded clones.

d_call: .
j_call: TRBJ1-1
v_call: TRBV19
clone_size: .
cdr3_aa: CASKLWGSGAPRGTEAFF
cdr3_nt: TGTGCCAGTAAACTTTGGGGATCGGGGGCGCCCCGAGGCACTGAAGCTTTCTTT

d_call: .
j_call: TRBJ1-2
v_call: TRBV5-6
clone_size: .
cdr3_aa: CASSDPTRDPVNYGYTF
cdr3_nt: TGTGCCAGCAGCGACCCGACCCGGGACCCGGTAAACTATGGCTACACCTTC

d_call: TRBD2
j_call: TRBJ2-1
v_call: TRBV7-3
clone_size: .
cdr3_aa: CASSLEPSGLDEQFF
cdr3_nt: TGTGCCAGCAGCTTAGAGCCTAGCGGGCTGGATGAGCAGTTCTTC

d_call: .
j_call: TRBJ2-3
v_call: TRBV10-3
clone_size: .
cdr3_aa: CAINSDPTDTQYF
cdr3_nt: TGTGCCATCAACTCCGACCCCACAGATACGCAGTATTTT

d_call: .
j_call: TRBJ2-1
v_call: TRBV7-3
clone_size: .
cdr3_aa: CASSLGLFNEQFF
cdr3_nt: TGTGCCAGCAGCTTGGGACTGTTCAATGAGCAGTTCTTC

d_call: .
j_call: TRBJ1-1
v_call: TRBV4-2
clone_size: .
cdr3_aa: CASSQERANTEAFF
cdr3_nt: TGTGCCAGCAGCCAAGAGAGGGCCAACACTGAAGCTTTCTTT

d_call: .
j_call: TRBJ2-5
v_call: TRBV19
clone_size: .
cdr3_aa: CASRAAGRETQYF
cdr3_nt: TGTGCCAGTAGGGCCGCAGGGAGGGAGACCCAGTACTTC

d_call: .
j_call: TRBJ1-2
v_call: TRBV28
clone_size: .
cdr3_aa: CASSLSAELNYGYTF
cdr3_nt: TGTGCCAGCAGTTTATCGGCAGAACTTAACTATGGCTACACCTTC

d_call: TRBD1
j_call: TRBJ1-1
v_call: TRBV28
clone_size: .
cdr3_aa: CASSITGGAGGTEAFF
cdr3_nt: TGTGCCAGCAGTATCACAGGGGGCGCGGGGGGTACTGAAGCTTTCTTT

d_call: TRBD1
j_call: TRBJ1-4
v_call: TRBV28
clone_size: .
cdr3_aa: CASSLPTGAPNEKLFF
cdr3_nt: TGTGCCAGCAGTTTACCTACAGGGGCCCCGAATGAAAAACTGTTTTTT

d_call: .
j_call: TRBJ1-1
v_call: TRBV10-3
clone_size: .
cdr3_aa: CAIRAPQGLNTEAFF
cdr3_nt: TGTGCCATCAGGGCGCCCCAGGGGTTGAACACTGAAGCTTTCTTT

d_call: .
j_call: TRBJ2-3
v_call: TRBV7-9
clone_size: few
cdr3_aa: CASSLEEQGPQYF
cdr3_nt: TGTGCCAGCAGCTTAGAGGAGCAGGGTCCGCAGTATTTT

d_call: .
j_call: TRBJ1-2
v_call: TRBV10-3
clone_size: .
cdr3_aa: CAIFEVNRYGYTF
cdr3_nt: TGTGCCATCTTTGAGGTGAACAGATATGGCTACACCTTC

d_call: .
j_call: TRBJ2-3
v_call: TRBV5-6
clone_size: .
cdr3_aa: CASSPMGGADTQYF
cdr3_nt: TGTGCCAGCAGCCCTATGGGCGGGGCAGATACGCAGTATTTT

d_call: TRBD1
j_call: TRBJ1-4
v_call: TRBV30
clone_size: .
cdr3_aa: CAWSLPGQGAVGEKLFF
cdr3_nt: TGTGCCTGGAGCCTCCCGGGACAGGGGGCGGTTGGGGAAAAACTGTTTTTT

d_call: .
j_call: TRBJ1-1
v_call: TRBV19
clone_size: few
cdr3_aa: CASREGLTGAEAFF
cdr3_nt: TGTGCCAGTAGGGAGGGGCTCACCGGGGCTGAAGCTTTCTTT

d_call: .
j_call: TRBJ2-2
v_call: TRBV7-2
clone_size: .
cdr3_aa: CASSLVGGSGELFF
cdr3_nt: TGTGCCAGCAGCTTAGTGGGGGGATCCGGGGAGCTGTTTTTT

d_call: .
j_call: TRBJ2-5
v_call: TRBV5-1
clone_size: .
cdr3_aa: CASSRDDGETQYF
cdr3_nt: TGCGCCAGCAGCCGGGATGACGGGGAGACCCAGTACTTC

d_call: .
j_call: TRBJ1-4
v_call: TRBV11-2
clone_size: .
cdr3_aa: CASSLGPALAEKLFF
cdr3_nt: TGTGCCAGCAGTTTAGGGCCCGCCCTGGCCGAAAAACTGTTTTTT

d_call: TRBD2
j_call: TRBJ2-7
v_call: TRBV18
clone_size: .
cdr3_aa: CASSPGVRDYNNEQYF
cdr3_nt: TGTGCCAGCTCACCAGGGGTACGGGACTACAACAACGAGCAGTACTTC

d_call: .
j_call: TRBJ2-7
v_call: TRBV6-4
clone_size: .
cdr3_aa: CASSEIRPGEQYF
cdr3_nt: TGTGCCAGCAGTGAAATACGGCCTGGCGAGCAGTACTTC

d_call: .
j_call: TRBJ1-1
v_call: TRBV10-3
clone_size: few
cdr3_aa: CAISEQGGEAFF
cdr3_nt: TGTGCCATCAGTGAACAGGGAGGTGAAGCTTTCTTT

d_call: .
j_call: TRBJ1-5
v_call: TRBV13
clone_size: few
cdr3_aa: CASSLQGTQPQHF
cdr3_nt: TGTGCCAGCAGCTTACAAGGAACTCAGCCCCAGCATTTT

d_call: .
j_call: TRBJ1-2
v_call: TRBV6-1
clone_size: .
cdr3_aa: CASSESQGRGGYTF
cdr3_nt: TGTGCCAGCAGTGAATCTCAGGGGAGAGGGGGCTACACCTTC